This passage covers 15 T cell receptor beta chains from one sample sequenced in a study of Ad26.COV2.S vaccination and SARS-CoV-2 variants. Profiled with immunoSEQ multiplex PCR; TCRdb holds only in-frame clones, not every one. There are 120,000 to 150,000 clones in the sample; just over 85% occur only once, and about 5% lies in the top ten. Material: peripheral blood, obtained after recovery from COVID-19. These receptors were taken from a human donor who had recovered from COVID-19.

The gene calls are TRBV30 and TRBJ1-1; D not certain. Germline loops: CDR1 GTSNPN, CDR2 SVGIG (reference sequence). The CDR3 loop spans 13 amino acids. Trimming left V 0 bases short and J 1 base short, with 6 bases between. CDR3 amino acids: CAWSVRGNTEAFF. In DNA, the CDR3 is TGTGCCTGGAGTGTACGCGGGAACACTGAAGCTTTCTTT.

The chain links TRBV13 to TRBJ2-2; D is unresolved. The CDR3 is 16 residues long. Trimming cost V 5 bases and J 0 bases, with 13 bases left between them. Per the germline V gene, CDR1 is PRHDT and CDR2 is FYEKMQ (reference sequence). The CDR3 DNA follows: TGTGCCAGCAGCCCGCAAATCCGGGCGAACACCGGGGAGCTGTTTTTT. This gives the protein CASSPQIRANTGELFF.

CDR3 region: CASSPLDLGRSEKLFF. In DNA form, the CDR3 reads TGCGCCAGCAGCCCGCTGGACCTCGGGCGGAGTGAAAAACTGTTTTTT. This sequence joins TRBV4-1 and TRBJ1-4, with D unresolved. V lost 4 bases and J lost 7, with 19 bases in between. This CDR3 contains 16 residues. Germline-derived CDR1 and CDR2 are MGHRA and YSYEKL.

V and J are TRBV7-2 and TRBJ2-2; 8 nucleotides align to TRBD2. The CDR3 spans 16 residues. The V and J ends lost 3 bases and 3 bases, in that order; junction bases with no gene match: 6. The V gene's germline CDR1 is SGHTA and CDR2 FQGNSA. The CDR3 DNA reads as TGTGCCAGCAGCTTCGGATCTAGCGGGTACACCGGGGAGCTGTTTTTT. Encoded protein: CASSFGSSGYTGELFF.

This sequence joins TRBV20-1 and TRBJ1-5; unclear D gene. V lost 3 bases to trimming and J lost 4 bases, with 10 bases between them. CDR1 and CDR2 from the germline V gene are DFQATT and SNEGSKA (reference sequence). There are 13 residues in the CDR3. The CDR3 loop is CSASGRSNQPQHF. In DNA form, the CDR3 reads TGCAGTGCTAGTGGACGGTCTAATCAGCCCCAGCATTTT.

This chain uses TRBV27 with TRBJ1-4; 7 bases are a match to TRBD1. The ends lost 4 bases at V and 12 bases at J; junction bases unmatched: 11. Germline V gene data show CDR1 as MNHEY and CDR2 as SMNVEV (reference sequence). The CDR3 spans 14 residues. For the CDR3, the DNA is TGTGCCAGCAGTTGGGGACAGTCCTATGGGGAACTGTTTTTT. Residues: CASSWGQSYGELFF.

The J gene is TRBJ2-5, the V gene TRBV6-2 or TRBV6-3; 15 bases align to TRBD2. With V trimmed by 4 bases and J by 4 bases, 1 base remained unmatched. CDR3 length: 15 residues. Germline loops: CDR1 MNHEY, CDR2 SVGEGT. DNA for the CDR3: TGTGCCAGCAGTTGGACTAGCGGGGGGGCAGAGACCCAGTACTTC. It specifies CASSWTSGGAETQYF.

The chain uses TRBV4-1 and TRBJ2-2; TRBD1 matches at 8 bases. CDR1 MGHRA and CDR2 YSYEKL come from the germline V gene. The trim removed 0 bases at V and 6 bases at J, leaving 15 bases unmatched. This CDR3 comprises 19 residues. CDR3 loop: CASSQERGQARGGSGELFF. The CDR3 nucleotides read TGCGCCAGCAGCCAAGAAAGGGGACAGGCCAGGGGTGGATCCGGGGAGCTGTTTTTT.

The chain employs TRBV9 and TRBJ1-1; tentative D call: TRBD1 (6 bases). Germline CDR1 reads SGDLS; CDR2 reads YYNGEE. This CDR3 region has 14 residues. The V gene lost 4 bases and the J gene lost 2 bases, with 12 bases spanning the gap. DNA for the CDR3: TGTGCCAGCAGCCCGAGGGGGGATAACACTGAAGCTTTCTTT. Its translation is CASSPRGDNTEAFF.

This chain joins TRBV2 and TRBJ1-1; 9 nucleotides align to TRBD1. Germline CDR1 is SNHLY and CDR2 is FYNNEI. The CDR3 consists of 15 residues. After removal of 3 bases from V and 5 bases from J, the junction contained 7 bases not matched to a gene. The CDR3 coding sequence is TGTGCCAGCAGTGAGGTTTATGGGACAGGGACTGAAGCTTTCTTT. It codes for CASSEVYGTGTEAFF.

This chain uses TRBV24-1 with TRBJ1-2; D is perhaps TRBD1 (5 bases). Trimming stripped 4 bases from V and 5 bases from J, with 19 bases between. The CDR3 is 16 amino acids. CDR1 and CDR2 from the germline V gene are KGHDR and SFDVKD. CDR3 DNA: TGTGCCACCAGTGAGCCAGTGGCCGGGGGTTTTTATGGCTACACCTTC. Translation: CATSEPVAGGFYGYTF.

CDR3 region: CATSDLARNEQYF. The DNA of the CDR3 is TGTGCCACCAGTGATCTCGCAAGGAACGAGCAGTACTTC. V usage is TRBV24-1 and J usage is TRBJ2-7, with no clear D. CDR1 is KGHDR, CDR2 SFDVKD, per germline. V lost 3 bases and J 5 bases, leaving 10 bases between the germline ends. This CDR3 is 13 amino acids long.

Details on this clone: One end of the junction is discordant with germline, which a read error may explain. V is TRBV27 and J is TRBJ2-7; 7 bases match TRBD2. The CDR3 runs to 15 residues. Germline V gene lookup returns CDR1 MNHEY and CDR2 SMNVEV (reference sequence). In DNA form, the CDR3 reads TGTGCCAGCAGCCCTAGCGGCAATGGTTTCTACAAGCAGTACTTC. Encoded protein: CASSPSGNGFYKQYF.

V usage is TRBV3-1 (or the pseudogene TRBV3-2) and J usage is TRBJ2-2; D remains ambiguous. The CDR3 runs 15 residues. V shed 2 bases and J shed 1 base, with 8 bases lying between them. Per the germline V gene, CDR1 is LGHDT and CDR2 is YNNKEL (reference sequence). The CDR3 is CASSQTDMNTGELFF. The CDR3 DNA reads TGTGCCAGCAGCCAAACGGATATGAACACCGGGGAGCTGTTTTTT.

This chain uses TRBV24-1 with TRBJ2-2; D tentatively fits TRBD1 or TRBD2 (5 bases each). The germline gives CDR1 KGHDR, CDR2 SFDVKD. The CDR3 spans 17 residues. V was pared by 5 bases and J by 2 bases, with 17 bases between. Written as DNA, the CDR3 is TGTGCCACCAGTGGAGGGGTTGGGCCTCCTAACACCGGGGAGCTGTTTTTT. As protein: CATSGGVGPPNTGELFF.